Each of the 27 T cell receptor beta chains below was sequenced from the same sample in a study of cytomegalovirus exposure and HLA in healthy donors. 13 Jbeta primers and 60 Vbeta primers were used for the PCR. TCRdb's table, derived via immunoSEQ multiplex PCR, lists solely in-frame clones and lacks some. The table shows 240,000 or so clones, with roughly 82% occurring only once. The sample consisted of PBMCs. Source of these receptors: a woman in her thirties or forties in good health and CMV-seropositive.

This rearrangement joins TRBV4-3 to TRBJ1-1; D remains ambiguous. The V gene's germline CDR1 is LGHNA and CDR2 YSLEER. V lost 1 base and J lost 6, with 9 bases in between. This CDR3 region has 13 residues. CDR3 DNA: TGCGCCAGCAGCCAAGGATTAGAGGCTGAAGCTTTCTTT. It codes for CASSQGLEAEAFF.

The V call is TRBV7-2, the J call TRBJ2-3; D is unresolved. CDR3 length equals 14 residues. With 1 base removed from V and 3 bases from J, the gap between germline ends came to 8 bases. CDR1 is SGHTA and CDR2 is FQGNSA in the germline V gene. The DNA of the CDR3 is TGTGCCAGCAGCTTAGTCCAGGCGACAGATACGCAGTATTTT. It codes for CASSLVQATDTQYF.

The chain recombines TRBV23-1 with TRBJ1-1; TRBD1 might be the D (5 bases). TRBV23-1 is identified as an open reading frame with a role that is uncertain. V lost 4 bases, J lost 5 bases, and 20 bases lay in between. This CDR3 comprises 16 residues. The CDR3 is CASSPSGGAESTEAFF. CDR3 nucleotides: TGCGCCAGCAGTCCTAGTGGAGGGGCCGAGAGTACTGAAGCTTTCTTT.

This chain uses TRBV4-1 with TRBJ1-2, with TRBD1 matching over 8 bases. J gave up 3 bases and V 1 base, and 7 bases lay outside the gene matches. The CDR3 totals 16 residues. Germline V CDR1 and CDR2: MGHRA, YSYEKL. In nucleotides, the CDR3 is TGCGCCAGCAGCCAAGGTTACGGGACAGGACACTATGGCTACACCTTC. It yields the protein CASSQGYGTGHYGYTF.

This chain connects TRBV10-2 to TRBJ2-7; tentatively, D is TRBD2 (6 bases). The germline V and J ends were trimmed by 2 bases and 7 bases, with 12 bases remaining between them. Germline V gene data show CDR1 as WSHSY and CDR2 as SAAADI. CDR3 size: 13 residues. For the CDR3, the DNA is TGCGCCAGCAGTGAGATCCGGGAGCCTGAGCAGTACTTC. Translation: CASSEIREPEQYF.

The V call is TRBV5-6, the J call TRBJ1-2; D gene unclear. CDR3 length equals 13 residues. CDR1 and CDR2 (germline): SGHDT, YYEEEE. Between the trimmed V and J ends, which lost 4 bases and 2 bases, there was a span of 9 bases. In DNA form, the CDR3 reads TGTGCCAGCAGCGACGGACTAAACTATGGCTACACCTTC. Translating it yields CASSDGLNYGYTF.

V usage is TRBV19 and J usage is TRBJ2-3; TRBD2 agrees at 7 bases. The trim removed 5 bases at V and 4 bases at J, leaving 9 bases unmatched. Germline CDR1 reads LNHDA; CDR2 reads SQIVND (reference sequence). This CDR3 is 15 amino acids long. The CDR3 nucleotides are TGTGCCAGTAGTTCCCGGGACTACGGGGCAGATACGCAGTATTTT. This sequence encodes CASSSRDYGADTQYF. The full variable domain, completed using reference TRBV19 and TRBJ2-3, is DGGITQSPKYLFRKEGQNVTLSCEQNLNHDAMYWYRQDPGQGLRLIYYSQIVNDFQKGDIAEGYSVSREKKESFPLTVTSAQKNPTAFYLCASSSRDYGADTQYFGPGTRLTVL.

This rearrangement joins TRBV4-3 to TRBJ2-6; a weak D match, TRBD2 (6 bases). This CDR3 contains 17 residues. The V gene lost 4 bases and the J gene lost 4 bases, with 17 bases spanning the gap. Germline V gene lookup returns CDR1 LGHNA and CDR2 YSLEER. The CDR3 DNA is TGCGCCAGCAGCCTGGGACTCCAGGGAGCGGGGGCCAACGTCCTGACTTTC. It yields the protein CASSLGLQGAGANVLTF.

V is TRBV7-9 and J is TRBJ1-5, with D hard to call. Looked up from germline, CDR1 is SEHNR and CDR2 is FQNEAQ (reference sequence). V lost 1 base and J lost 7, with 8 bases in between. The CDR3 length is 13 residues. The DNA for the CDR3 is TGTGCCAGCAGCTTAGGAGGGCGACAGCCCCAGCATTTT. Encoded protein: CASSLGGRQPQHF.

The genes are TRBV7-6 and TRBJ1-6; no clear D gene. The V end was cut by 0 bases, the J end by 10 bases, with 13 bases between. The germline V gene has CDR1 SGHVS and CDR2 FNYEAQ. The CDR3 spans 15 residues. In nucleotides, the CDR3 is TGTGCCAGCAGCTTAGCGCGAGGGTCTGGATCACCCCTCCACTTT. Its protein product is CASSLARGSGSPLHF.

The chain uses TRBV7-6 and TRBJ2-3, with a weak D call TRBD2 (5 bases). Germline V CDR1 and CDR2: SGHVS, FNYEAQ. The CDR3 loop spans 12 amino acids. Deletions cut 4 bases from V and 7 bases from J, with 9 bases between. The CDR3 sequence is CASSSSGNTQYF. The DNA of the CDR3 is TGTGCCAGCAGCTCGTCGGGAAATACGCAGTATTTT.

The genes are TRBV6-1 and TRBJ2-7; 8 bases match TRBD1. This CDR3 region has 18 residues. The V segment lost 4 bases and the J segment 0 bases; nucleotides outside the gene matches: 14. Per germline, CDR1 MNHNS and CDR2 SASEGT. The CDR3 protein is CASSADRGLHGSSYEQYF. As DNA, the CDR3 is TGTGCCAGCAGTGCAGACAGGGGTTTACATGGGAGCTCCTACGAGCAGTACTTC.

DNA for the CDR3: TGTGCCAGCAGTGAAGCGGGGACAGTGCGGGGTGGGACTGAAGCTTTCTTT. It is translated as CASSEAGTVRGGTEAFF. The V and J genes are TRBV6-1 and TRBJ1-1; 7 nucleotides match TRBD1. J was trimmed by 5 bases and V by 0 bases; bases with no gene match: 12. Germline CDR1 and CDR2: MNHNS and SASEGT. The length of the CDR3 is 17 residues.

This sequence joins TRBV7-2 and TRBJ2-6, with TRBD1 identical over 8 bases. V was pared by 5 bases and J by 2 bases, with 2 bases of the junction left unmatched. CDR1 is SGHTA and CDR2 is FQGNSA in the germline V gene. The CDR3 consists of 15 residues. This CDR3 is CASSQGQAGANVLTF. The DNA of the CDR3 is TGTGCCAGCAGCCAGGGACAGGCTGGGGCCAACGTCCTGACTTTC.

V and J are TRBV4-1 and TRBJ1-4, with TRBD1 identical over 8 bases. The CDR3 is 15 amino acids. In germline, CDR1 is MGHRA, CDR2 YSYEKL. Trimming took 3 bases from V and 8 from J; bases not matched to a gene: 8. The CDR3 DNA sequence: TGCGCCAGCAGCCATGGGCAGGGGGCGGGGGAAAAACTGTTTTTT. It encodes CASSHGQGAGEKLFF.

This chain's CDR3 is CAWALRQGTDTQYF. The CDR3 nucleotides are TGTGCCTGGGCACTTAGACAGGGCACAGATACGCAGTATTTT. V usage is TRBV30 and J usage is TRBJ2-3; the D gene is possibly TRBD1 (6 bases). Trimming cost V 5 bases and J 1 base, with 13 bases left between them. This CDR3 region has 14 residues. The germline gives CDR1 GTSNPN, CDR2 SVGIG (reference sequence).

Details on this clone: One junction end disagrees with the germline gene, perhaps due to a read error. The sample holds other DNA sequences that translate to the same CDR3. This chain links TRBV18 with TRBJ1-5; TRBD1 agrees at 7 bases. The CDR3 contains 15 residues. Germline lookup yields CDR1 KGHSH and CDR2 LQKENI. The DNA for the CDR3 is TGTGCCAGCTCACTATCAGGGGGTGGCAATCAGCCCCAGCATTTC. It translates to CASSLSGGGNQPQHF.

The rearrangement joins TRBV27 to TRBJ2-5; TRBD1 matches 10 bases. Germline assignment: CDR1 MNHEY and CDR2 SMNVEV (reference sequence). The length of the CDR3 is 15 residues. V dropped 6 bases and J dropped 5; count of bases not matched to a gene: 9. CDR3 amino acids: CASRPWGQGMETQYF. Written as DNA, the CDR3 is TGTGCCAGCAGGCCCTGGGGACAGGGGATGGAGACCCAGTACTTC.

In DNA form, the CDR3 reads TGTGCCAGCAGCCCCCCAATTAATCAGCCCCAGCATTTT. This encodes CASSPPINQPQHF. The J gene is TRBJ1-5, the V gene TRBV7-9, with unresolved D. V was cut by 5 bases and J by 4 bases, with 9 bases left in between. The CDR3 extends over 13 amino acids. CDR1 and CDR2 (germline): SEHNR, FQNEAQ (reference sequence).

This rearrangement joins TRBV29-1 to TRBJ1-2; 9 positions agree with TRBD1. Germline assignment: CDR1 SQVTM and CDR2 ANQGSEA. This CDR3 region has 15 residues. With 7 bases clipped from V and 6 bases from J, the junction kept 15 bases outside the gene matches. CDR3 DNA: TGCAGCGCCGACCTTAGGGACAGGGCCGTGGATGGCTACACCTTC. Amino acid sequence: CSADLRDRAVDGYTF.

The rearrangement links TRBV9 to TRBJ1-1; the match to TRBD1 covers 7 bases. J gave up 0 bases and V 6 bases, and 2 bases lay outside the gene matches. Germline V gene lookup returns CDR1 SGDLS and CDR2 YYNGEE. The CDR3 extends over 13 amino acids. The chain's CDR3 is CASNRGLNTEAFF. The CDR3 nucleotides are TGTGCCAGCAACAGGGGTTTGAACACTGAAGCTTTCTTT.

The rearrangement uses TRBV5-4 and TRBJ2-5, with D uncertain. Germline values: CDR1 SGHNT, CDR2 YYREEE (reference sequence). The CDR3 is made up of 13 amino acids. Trimming pared 3 bases from V and 3 bases from J, leaving 9 bases between. The CDR3: CASSSLPKETQYF. The DNA of the CDR3 is TGTGCCAGCAGCTCCCTCCCTAAAGAGACCCAGTACTTC. Full variable domain (remainder filled in from reference TRBV5-4 and TRBJ2-5): ETGVTQSPTHLIKTRGQQVTLRCSSQSGHNTVSWYQQALGQGPQFIFQYYREEENGRGNFPPRFSGLQFPNYSSELNVNALELDDSALYLCASSSLPKETQYFGPGTRLLVL.

The chain is built from TRBV5-1 and TRBJ1-2; the D is unclear. Germline CDR1 and CDR2: SGHRS and YFSETQ. With 5 bases removed from V and 3 bases from J, the gap between germline ends came to 8 bases. CDR3 length: 12 amino acids. DNA of the CDR3: TGCGCCAGCAGTGGTCAGGACTATGGCTACACCTTC. Residues: CASSGQDYGYTF.

The chain is built from TRBV5-1 and TRBJ1-5; 9 bases fit TRBD1. This CDR3 has 14 residues. Germline CDR1 is SGHRS and CDR2 is YFSETQ. J was trimmed by 6 bases and V by 3 bases; bases with no gene match: 4. The CDR3 spells CASSSGQGGQPQHF. The CDR3 bases are TGCGCCAGCAGCTCGGGACAGGGAGGTCAGCCCCAGCATTTT.

The chain combines TRBV28 with TRBJ2-5, with 12 bases aligning to TRBD1. The germline CDR1 and CDR2 sequences are MDHEN and SYDVKM. The CDR3 runs to 16 residues. With V trimmed by 5 bases and J by 5 bases, 9 bases remained unmatched. CDR3 DNA: TGTGCCAGCAGTACCCGGGGACAGGGGGCATTGGAGACCCAGTACTTC. Translating gives CASSTRGQGALETQYF. Variable domain in full (rest from reference TRBV28 and TRBJ2-5): DVKVTQSSRYLVKRTGEKVFLECVQDMDHENMFWYRQDPGLGLRLIYFSYDVKMKEKGDIPEGYSVSREKKERFSLILESASTNQTSMYLCASSTRGQGALETQYFGPGTRLLVL.

As DNA, the CDR3 is TGTGCCAGCAGCTTAGGCGGGGGCTGGGCTGGCTACACCTTC. It encodes CASSLGGGWAGYTF. This rearrangement joins TRBV7-3 to TRBJ1-2; possibly TRBD1 for D (6 bases). Germline loops: CDR1 SGHTA, CDR2 FQGTGA. The CDR3 loop spans 14 amino acids. V was clipped by 2 bases and J by 7 bases, with 14 bases between them. The full variable domain, rest sourced from reference TRBV7-3 and TRBJ1-2, is GAGVSQTPSNKVTEKGKYVELRCDPISGHTALYWYRQSLGQGPEFLIYFQGTGAADDSGLPNDRFFAVRPEGSVSTLKIQRTERGDSAVYLCASSLGGGWAGYTFGSGTRLTVV.

This clone was counted only a few times. The gene calls are TRBV11-2 and TRBJ2-5, with TRBD1 matching over 10 bases. The CDR3 consists of 16 residues. Germline loops: CDR1 SGHAT, CDR2 FQNNGV. With V trimmed by 1 base and J by 5 bases, 7 bases remained unmatched. The CDR3 reads CASSLGTGGLRETQYF. The DNA of the CDR3 is TGTGCCAGCAGCTTAGGGACAGGGGGTTTGCGGGAGACCCAGTACTTC.